The 17 T cell receptor beta chains in this list originate from one sample, sequenced in a study of T cells after yellow fever vaccination (dated by TCRdb to about 2019). In light of the paper, this sample's treatment or condition label describes: live attenuated yellow fever vaccine strain. The library was built by means of 5' RACE. Sequencing instrument: Illumina NovaSeq 6000. Clones were called with MiXCR by TCRdb after fastp trimmed the public reads at Q25, and only in-frame beta chains were retained. Rows with a matching CDR3 protein are joined into one entry that keeps the most common DNA and genes. This sample lists about 350,000 distinct CDR3 sequences; around 13% were detected once. The top ten hold 2.5% to 4% of the sample. The sample consisted of CD4+ T cells sorted from PBMCs, taken 15 days after the yellow fever booster vaccination. The receptors here all came from a man aged 18 to 30 who received the YFV17D yellow fever vaccine.

This clonotype has only a few counts. The DNA for the CDR3 is TGTGCCAGTAGTGAAGGGGCGTTTGAGACCCAGTACTTC. Translated: CASSEGAFETQYF. V and J are TRBV19 and TRBJ2-5; weak D call: TRBD1 (5 bases). V dropped 5 bases and J dropped 5 bases, with 12 bases sitting between them. Per the germline V gene, CDR1 is LNHDA and CDR2 is SQIVND (reference sequence). The CDR3 consists of 13 residues.

The J gene is TRBJ1-1, the V gene TRBV12-3 or TRBV12-4; no reliable D call. This CDR3 region has 16 residues. With 6 bases removed from V and 2 bases from J, the gap between germline ends came to 19 bases. The DNA of the CDR3 is TGTGCCAGCAGCCGGATCGTCGCCGGAGAAAACACTGAAGCTTTCTTT. Amino acids: CASSRIVAGENTEAFF.

This clonotype was detected many times. The chain recombines TRBV12-3 or TRBV12-4 with TRBJ1-5; the D gene is possibly TRBD1 (5 bases). This CDR3 spans 13 amino acids. Between the trimmed V and J ends, which lost 7 bases and 2 bases, there was a span of 9 bases. CDR3 region: CASTGYRNQPQHF. Here the CDR3 DNA reads TGTGCCAGCACAGGGTATCGCAATCAGCCCCAGCATTTT.

This clonotype was seen a handful of times. This chain uses TRBV5-4 with TRBJ2-3; 12 bases match TRBD2. CDR1 SGHNT and CDR2 YYREEE come from the germline V gene (reference sequence). CDR3 size: 17 residues. V gave up 4 bases and J gave up 2 bases; unmatched junction bases: 8. The CDR3 loop is CASSLKTSGGLTDTQYF. The CDR3 bases are TGTGCCAGCAGCCTGAAGACTAGCGGGGGCCTCACAGATACGCAGTATTTT.

The table lists this clonotype with a few counts. The chain combines TRBV19 with TRBJ2-1, with a possible D match to TRBD2 (6 bases). Trimming took 8 bases from V and 9 from J, leaving 20 bases between them. The CDR3 spans 14 residues. Germline-derived CDR1 and CDR2 are LNHDA and SQIVND (reference sequence). The CDR3 nucleotides read TGTGCCAGTGGTGGAAGACGGCGGGGTGGTGAGCAGTTCTTC. It encodes CASGGRRRGGEQFF.

The table lists this clonotype with a count of one. The chain joins TRBV12-3 or TRBV12-4 to TRBJ2-4; D uncertain. Trimming shortened V by 2 bases and J by 1 base, and 15 bases separated the two germline ends. The CDR3 is made up of 17 amino acids. CDR3 nucleotides: TGTGCCAGCAGTTTAAGCCTAGTAAAGGTGGCCAAAAACATTCAGTACTTC. Residues: CASSLSLVKVAKNIQYF.

A few counts support this clonotype. This chain joins TRBV7-8 and TRBJ2-7, with D possibly being TRBD1 or TRBD2 (6 bases each). From germline, CDR1 is SGHVS and CDR2 FQNEAQ. This CDR3 contains 13 residues. The V end was cut by 1 base, the J end by 9 bases, with 13 bases between. For the CDR3, the DNA is TGTGCCAGCAGCTTAGGTGCGGGGACAATGCAGTACGTC. As protein: CASSLGAGTMQYV.

The V and J genes are TRBV7-9 and TRBJ2-1; possible D gene TRBD1, 6 bases. This CDR3 spans 13 amino acids. Germline values: CDR1 SEHNR, CDR2 FQNEAQ (reference sequence). V was pared by 9 bases and J by 8 bases, with 17 bases between. CDR3 coding DNA: TGTGCCAGGCAATCCCAGGGGTCACATGAGCAGTTCTTC. This gives the protein CARQSQGSHEQFF.

The gene calls are TRBV3-1 and TRBJ1-1; TRBD1 might be the D (5 bases). Germline assignment: CDR1 LGHDT and CDR2 YNNKEL (reference sequence). The CDR3 sequence is 14 residues long. Deletions cut 0 bases from V and 4 bases from J, with 9 bases between. CDR3 nucleotides: TGTGCCAGCAGCCAAGAAAGGCAGGGCACTGAAGCTTTCTTT. It codes for CASSQERQGTEAFF.

This clonotype was counted ten times or more. The rearrangement joins TRBV18 to TRBJ2-7; D remains ambiguous. Germline assignment: CDR1 KGHSH and CDR2 LQKENI. The V gene lost 3 bases and the J gene lost 2 bases, with 11 bases spanning the gap. CDR3 length: 14 residues. CDR3 loop: CASSPPGLTYEQYF. CDR3 nucleotide sequence: TGTGCCAGCTCACCGCCTGGGTTAACCTACGAGCAGTACTTC.

The chain joins TRBV20-1 to TRBJ2-3, with 13 bases that match TRBD2. V lost 6 bases to trimming and J lost 6 bases; unmatched junction nucleotides: 6. CDR3 length: 14 amino acids. The V gene's germline CDR1 is DFQATT and CDR2 SNEGSKA (reference sequence). The CDR3 sequence: CSAREGLAGDTQYF. The CDR3 nucleotides are TGCAGTGCAAGGGAGGGACTAGCGGGGGATACGCAGTATTTT.

This clonotype was counted between two and nine times. This sequence joins TRBV6-6 and TRBJ2-3, with TRBD2 as a possible D gene (6 bases). This CDR3 comprises 16 residues. V was pared by 1 base and J by 0 bases, with 11 bases between. The germline V gene encodes CDR1 MNHNY and CDR2 SVGAGI (reference sequence). The CDR3 reads CASSYLRGTSTDTQYF. The CDR3 DNA follows: TGTGCCAGCAGTTACTTGCGGGGCACTAGCACAGATACGCAGTATTTT.

The chain has TRBV5-6 and TRBJ2-2, with 7 bases that match TRBD2. J gave up 4 bases and V 5 bases, and 8 bases lay outside the gene matches. Per germline, CDR1 SGHDT and CDR2 YYEEEE. The CDR3 loop spans 15 amino acids. The CDR3 DNA sequence: TGTGCCAGCAGACGGCGGGGGTTCGTCACCGGGGAGCTGTTTTTT. This codes for CASRRRGFVTGELFF.

This clonotype was seen a few times. This rearrangement joins TRBV4-3 to TRBJ1-2; unclear D gene. V lost 3 bases, J lost 8 bases, and 16 bases lay in between. Per the germline V gene, CDR1 is LGHNA and CDR2 is YSLEER. The CDR3 covers 14 residues. The chain's CDR3 is CASSHLGGGRGYTF. The DNA of the CDR3 is TGCGCCAGCAGCCACCTCGGAGGTGGTAGGGGCTACACCTTC.

V is TRBV12-5 and J is TRBJ2-4; D not certain. CDR3 length: 13 amino acids. Germline assignment: CDR1 LGHNT and CDR2 FRNRAP. V lost 6 bases and J 6 bases, leaving 12 bases between the germline ends. For the CDR3, the DNA is TGTGCTAGTGGGCCCGAAGATGCAAACATTCAGTACTTC. Residues: CASGPEDANIQYF.

The sample holds many counts of this clonotype. This chain uses TRBV4-3 with TRBJ2-4; the D gene could be TRBD1 or TRBD2 (5 bases each). This CDR3 comprises 15 residues. Per the germline V gene, CDR1 is LGHNA and CDR2 is YSLEER. The germline V and J ends were trimmed by 0 bases and 6 bases, with 12 bases remaining between them. In DNA form, the CDR3 reads TGCGCCAGCAGCCAAGATCTCTCTGGGACAAACATTCAGTACTTC. It yields the protein CASSQDLSGTNIQYF.

The V gene is TRBV15, the J gene TRBJ1-5, with a tentative D call TRBD1 (6 bases). V lost 3 bases and J lost 6, with 15 bases in between. Germline CDR1 reads LNHNV; CDR2 reads YYDKDF (reference sequence). The CDR3 is 15 residues long. The CDR3: CATSRGAGSGQPQHF. CDR3 sequence (DNA): TGTGCCACCAGCAGGGGGGCGGGATCCGGTCAGCCCCAGCATTTT.